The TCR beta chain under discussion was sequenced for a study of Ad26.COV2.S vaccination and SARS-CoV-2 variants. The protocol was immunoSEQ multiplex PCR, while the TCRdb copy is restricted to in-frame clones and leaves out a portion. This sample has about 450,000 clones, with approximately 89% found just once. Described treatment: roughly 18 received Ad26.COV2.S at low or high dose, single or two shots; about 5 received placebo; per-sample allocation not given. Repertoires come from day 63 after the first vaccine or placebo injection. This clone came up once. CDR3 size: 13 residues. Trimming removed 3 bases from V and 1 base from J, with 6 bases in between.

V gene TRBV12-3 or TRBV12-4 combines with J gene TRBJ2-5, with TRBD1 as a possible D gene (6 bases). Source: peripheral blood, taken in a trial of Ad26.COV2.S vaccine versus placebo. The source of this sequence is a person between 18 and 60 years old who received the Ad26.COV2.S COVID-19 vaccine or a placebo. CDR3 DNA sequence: TGTGCCAGCAGTTTGGACAGCCAAGAGACCCAGTACTTC. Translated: CASSLDSQETQYF.